Below, 13 T cell receptor beta chains from the same sample are listed, as sequenced in a study of blood T cell repertoires in COVID-19. The method was immunoSEQ multiplex PCR; TCRdb's version includes in-frame clones alone and lacks a portion of them. Of more than 75,000 clones in the sample, approximately 90% were seen once. The sample comprised peripheral blood. These receptor sequences come from a man younger than 40 with acute or convalescent COVID-19.

The genes are TRBV25-1 and TRBJ2-5; 8 nucleotides match TRBD1. In germline, CDR1 is MGHDK, CDR2 SYGVNS. The CDR3 spans 15 residues. Trimming removed 4 bases from V and 2 bases from J; junction bases left unmatched: 6. CDR3 coding DNA: TGTGCCAGCAGTGCTCATACAGGGGGTCAAGAGACCCAGTACTTC. As protein: CASSAHTGGQETQYF.

V usage is TRBV9 and J usage is TRBJ2-7; tentative D call: TRBD1 (6 bases). The germline V gene encodes CDR1 SGDLS and CDR2 YYNGEE. This CDR3 is 15 amino acids long. Trimming removed 4 bases from V and 2 bases from J, with 16 bases in between. The CDR3 loop reads CASSPSSRQAYEQYF. As DNA, the CDR3 is TGTGCCAGCAGCCCCAGCTCGAGACAGGCCTACGAGCAGTACTTC.

The chain joins TRBV15 to TRBJ1-6; possibly TRBD1 for D (6 bases). Trimming shortened V by 5 bases and J by 9 bases, and 14 bases separated the two germline ends. The CDR3 runs to 14 residues. Looked up from germline, CDR1 is LNHNV and CDR2 is YYDKDF (reference sequence). CDR3 sequence: CATSGSGDGSPLHF. The CDR3 coding sequence is TGTGCCACCAGCGGTTCAGGGGATGGTTCACCCCTCCACTTT.

The chain has TRBV6-5 and TRBJ2-7; 7 bases agree with TRBD1. This CDR3 contains 15 residues. V lost 6 bases to trimming and J lost 4 bases; unmatched junction nucleotides: 12. Germline-derived CDR1 and CDR2 are MNHEY and SVGAGI. CDR3 region: CASSPDRSSFYEQYF. Written as DNA, the CDR3 is TGTGCCAGCAGCCCGGACAGGTCCTCCTTTTACGAGCAGTACTTC.

The rearrangement links TRBV6-6 to TRBJ1-6; D ambiguous. CDR1 and CDR2 (germline): MNHNY, SVGAGI (reference sequence). The CDR3 is 16 residues long. Trimming took off 7 bases at V and 3 bases at J, with 16 bases between the two ends. Here the CDR3 DNA reads TGTGCCAGCACCACGAGGTCACGGAGCTATAATTCACCCCTCCACTTT. Translating gives CASTTRSRSYNSPLHF.

This sequence joins TRBV5-1 and TRBJ2-1; 8 bases are shared with TRBD2. The CDR3 length is 15 residues. V trimming: 4 bases; J trimming: 10 bases; junction bases outside the gene matches: 13. Germline assignment: CDR1 SGHRS and CDR2 YFSETQ. CDR3 in DNA: TGCGCCAGCAGCCTCACTAGCGGAAGCCTAGGAGAGCAGTTCTTC. It codes for CASSLTSGSLGEQFF.

This rearrangement joins TRBV5-1 to TRBJ2-2; perhaps TRBD2 as D (6 bases). This CDR3 contains 16 residues. V shed 0 bases and J shed 6 bases, with 15 bases lying between them. In germline, CDR1 is SGHRS, CDR2 YFSETQ. The CDR3 region is CASSLAGAGRSGELFF. The CDR3 DNA reads TGCGCCAGCAGCTTGGCCGGGGCGGGAAGGTCCGGGGAGCTGTTTTTT. Variable domain in full (rest from reference TRBV5-1 and TRBJ2-2): KAGVTQTPRYLIKTRGQQVTLSCSPISGHRSVSWYQQTPGQGLQFLFEYFSETQRNKGNFPGRFSGRQFSNSRSEMNVSTLELGDSALYLCASSLAGAGRSGELFFGEGSRLTVL.

V gene TRBV15 combines with J gene TRBJ1-3; D unclear. V lost 0 bases to trimming and J lost 3 bases, with 6 bases between them. The CDR3 is 14 residues long. The germline gives CDR1 LNHNV, CDR2 YYDKDF (reference sequence). This chain's CDR3 is CATSREGSGNTIYF. The CDR3, as DNA: TGTGCCACCAGCAGAGAGGGCAGTGGAAACACCATATATTTT. Full variable domain (outside the CDR3, taken from reference TRBV15 and TRBJ1-3): DAMVIQNPRYQVTQFGKPVTLSCSQTLNHNVMYWYQQKSSQAPKLLFHYYDKDFNNEADTPDNFQSRRPNTSFCFLDIRSPGLGDTAMYLCATSREGSGNTIYFGEGSWLTVV.

This clone appeared a single time. This sequence joins TRBV20-1 and TRBJ2-1; D possibly corresponds to TRBD1 (6 bases). Germline V gives CDR1 DFQATT, CDR2 SNEGSKA (reference sequence). This CDR3 contains 11 residues. V shed 6 bases and J shed 6 bases, with 9 bases lying between them. The CDR3 bases are TGCAGTGCCACAGGGATCAATGAGCAGTTCTTC. As protein: CSATGINEQFF.

CDR3 in amino acids: CASSPYTGDYGYTF. The CDR3 nucleotides read TGTGCCAGTAGCCCCTATACAGGGGACTATGGCTACACCTTC. The V and J genes are TRBV19 and TRBJ1-2, with 7 bases aligning to TRBD1. J gave up 3 bases and V 6 bases, and 7 bases lay outside the gene matches. This CDR3 has 14 amino acids. Germline V gene sequence: CDR1 LNHDA, CDR2 SQIVND (reference sequence).

This clone came up once. The J gene is TRBJ1-3, the V gene TRBV30; 9 bases match TRBD1. The V gene's germline CDR1 is GTSNPN and CDR2 SVGIG (reference sequence). The CDR3 consists of 15 residues. Trimming cost V 2 bases and J 7 bases; bases outside gene matches: 9. For the CDR3, the DNA is TGTGCCTGGAGTCTAGGGGACAGGGATTGGAACACCATATATTTT. This encodes CAWSLGDRDWNTIYF.

J is TRBJ2-7 and V is TRBV30, with 7 nucleotides matching TRBD2. With 0 bases clipped from V and 4 bases from J, the junction kept 15 bases outside the gene matches. CDR1 is GTSNPN and CDR2 is SVGIG in the germline V gene (reference sequence). This CDR3 is 17 amino acids long. CDR3 nucleotides: TGTGCCTGGAGTGTACCCGGGAGACTAGCACCGTTTTACGAGCAGTACTTC. Translation: CAWSVPGRLAPFYEQYF.

The rearrangement joins TRBV4-3 to TRBJ2-1; no clear D gene. Per the germline V gene, CDR1 is LGHNA and CDR2 is YSLEER. V was shortened by 0 bases and J by 12 bases, with 15 bases between the two germline ends. The CDR3 loop spans 14 amino acids. CDR3 amino acids: CASSQEDSTAAQFF. As DNA, the CDR3 is TGCGCCAGCAGCCAAGAGGATTCGACGGCGGCGCAGTTCTTC.